This TCR beta chain emerged from a study of blood T cell repertoires in COVID-19. Looking at the study overall: Both acute and convalescent COVID-19 samples were obtained from the United States, Italy and Spain.

Those enrolled, adults aged roughly 18 to 89 years, came from some 23 US areas. Each participant's cohort was designated according to participant-reported clinical history. V dropped 7 bases and J dropped 1; count of bases not matched to a gene: 8. Germline V gene sequence: CDR1 SGHTA, CDR2 FQGNSA. This CDR3 spans 15 amino acids. Per the original data handling: Amplification from reference gene primers served as the basis for estimated nucleated cell counts. Clones were sequenced by immunoSEQ multiplex PCR, and TCRdb holds only the in-frame ones, with some missing. V and J calls and clone size are given by that table; D and trimming were obtained from the DNA. The sample consists of 280,000 or so clones, roughly 91% of them appearing once.

The clonotype comes from a woman in her 50s who had been exposed to COVID-19. The rearrangement joins TRBV7-2 to TRBJ2-5; 8 bases match TRBD2. Sequenced: PBMCs or T cells enriched from blood (not recorded which). The CDR3 loop is CASTGAGDGQETQYF. Written as DNA, the CDR3 is TGTGCCAGCACGGGAGCGGGGGATGGCCAAGAGACCCAGTACTTC.